Shown below are 28 T cell receptor beta chains from a single sample sequenced in a study of Tregs in tolerant kidney transplant recipients. The repertoire was sequenced with immunoSEQ multiplex PCR; TCRdb's copy has only in-frame clones and lacks some. The sample holds some 80,000 clones, about 98% seen once. The sample was CD4+ T cells from blood, taken before the transplant. The source is a human donor who received a combined kidney and bone marrow transplant.

The chain combines TRBV5-8 with TRBJ1-5, with D unresolved. Germline CDR1 and CDR2: SGHTS and YDEGEE. V lost 0 bases to trimming and J lost 16 bases, with 14 bases between them. The CDR3 contains 12 residues. CDR3 in amino acids: CASSLERAGGHF. CDR3 in DNA: TGTGCCAGCAGCTTGGAACGAGCAGGTGGACATTTT. The full variable domain, rest sourced from reference TRBV5-8 and TRBJ1-5, is EAGVTQSPTHLIKTRGQQATLRCSPISGHTSVYWYQQALGLGLQFLLWYDEGEERNRGNFPPRFSGRQFPNYSSELNVNALELEDSALYLCASSLERAGGHFGDGTRLSIL.

The chain links TRBV5-4 to TRBJ2-1, with 8 bases lining up with TRBD1. Germline CDR1 SGHNT, CDR2 YYREEE (reference sequence). With 2 bases clipped from V and 7 bases from J, the junction kept 5 bases outside the gene matches. This CDR3 region has 14 residues. CDR3 sequence reads: CASSLRQGRNEQFF. The CDR3 coding sequence is TGTGCCAGCAGCTTACGACAGGGGAGGAATGAGCAGTTCTTC.

The gene calls are TRBV28 and TRBJ1-1; D is undetermined. The V gene lost 0 bases and the J gene lost 3 bases, with 8 bases spanning the gap. The germline gives CDR1 MDHEN, CDR2 SYDVKM. This CDR3 region has 14 residues. The chain's CDR3 is CASSLWTEDTEAFF. The CDR3 coding sequence is TGTGCCAGCAGTTTATGGACTGAGGACACTGAAGCTTTCTTT.

The rearrangement joins TRBV2 to TRBJ2-1, with D perhaps TRBD2 (5 bases). Trimming cost V 8 bases and J 0 bases, with 29 bases left between them. Germline V gene lookup returns CDR1 SNHLY and CDR2 FYNNEI. The CDR3 contains 20 residues. The CDR3 reads CASFPAGRVKGPPSYNEQFF. CDR3 nucleotides: TGTGCCAGCTTCCCTGCGGGCAGAGTAAAAGGGCCCCCCTCCTACAATGAGCAGTTCTTC.

The chain links TRBV27 to TRBJ2-7; 12 bases are shared with TRBD2. Germline V gives CDR1 MNHEY, CDR2 SMNVEV (reference sequence). Losses at the gene ends were 6 bases for V and 4 bases for J; bases not matched to a gene: 4. The CDR3 contains 14 residues. This CDR3 reads CASRRTSGVYEQYF. CDR3 nucleotide sequence: TGTGCCAGCAGACGGACTAGCGGGGTTTACGAGCAGTACTTC.

The rearrangement links TRBV4-2 to TRBJ2-3; TRBD2 agrees at 8 bases. With V trimmed by 2 bases and J by 7 bases, 14 bases remained unmatched. CDR3 length equals 17 residues. Germline V CDR1 and CDR2: LGHNA, YNFKEQ. Written as DNA, the CDR3 is TGTGCCAGCAGCCAAAAACCCACTAGCGGAAGACCCTATACGCAGTATTTT. It codes for CASSQKPTSGRPYTQYF.

The V and J genes are TRBV7-2 and TRBJ1-1; D is uncertain. Germline lookup yields CDR1 SGHTA and CDR2 FQGNSA. CDR3 length equals 14 residues. Trimming removed 1 base at V and 7 bases at J, with 13 bases between. CDR3 in DNA: TGTGCCAGCAGCTTAGTTTGGTTAGCCAGTGAAGCTTTCTTT. This encodes CASSLVWLASEAFF.

This sequence joins TRBV19 and TRBJ2-5; 9 bases are shared with TRBD1. J gave up 5 bases and V 5 bases, and 12 bases lay outside the gene matches. Germline CDR1 LNHDA, CDR2 SQIVND (reference sequence). This CDR3 has 16 residues. DNA for the CDR3: TGTGCCAGTAGTGGCTTCGGACAGGGGCGGTTGGAGACCCAGTACTTC. Translated: CASSGFGQGRLETQYF.

This clone was observed once. The chain uses TRBV5-1 and TRBJ1-3; 11 nucleotides agree with TRBD1. The CDR3 contains 18 residues. Germline loops: CDR1 SGHRS, CDR2 YFSETQ. Losses at the gene ends were 0 bases for V and 3 bases for J; bases not matched to a gene: 8. The DNA for the CDR3 is TGCGCCAGCAGCTTGGGGACAGGGGGCTTCGGAAGTGGAAACACCATATATTTT. Encoded protein: CASSLGTGGFGSGNTIYF.

The rearrangement uses TRBV9 and TRBJ2-5; D is unclear. This CDR3 contains 14 residues. Trimming pared 2 bases from V and 2 bases from J, leaving 10 bases between. Looked up from germline, CDR1 is SGDLS and CDR2 is YYNGEE. The CDR3 nucleotides read TGTGCCAGCAGCGTCCGTGGCTCGCAAGAGACCCAGTACTTC. This gives the protein CASSVRGSQETQYF.

CDR3 amino acids: CATLPLTGTNTEAFF. Written as DNA, the CDR3 is TGCGCCACCTTGCCGTTGACAGGGACCAACACTGAAGCTTTCTTT. V gene TRBV10-1 combines with J gene TRBJ1-1; 7 bases map to TRBD1. The CDR3 loop spans 15 amino acids. The ends lost 10 bases at V and 2 bases at J; junction bases unmatched: 13. CDR1 is WNHNN, CDR2 SYGVQD, per germline (reference sequence).

The J gene is TRBJ2-3, the V gene TRBV6-5, with TRBD2 as a possible D gene (6 bases). V was pared by 4 bases and J by 6 bases, with 14 bases between. CDR1 is MNHEY and CDR2 is SVGAGI in the germline V gene. The CDR3 consists of 14 residues. In DNA form, the CDR3 reads TGTGCCAGCAGTTCAGAGCGGGCCAGGGATACGCAGTATTTT. Protein: CASSSERARDTQYF.

The chain couples TRBV7-2 to TRBJ2-5; a weak D match, TRBD1 (5 bases). The V and J ends lost 3 bases and 1 base respectively, with 12 bases between them. CDR3 length equals 15 residues. Germline V gene sequence: CDR1 SGHTA, CDR2 FQGNSA. The CDR3 DNA sequence: TGTGCCAGCAGCTTTCAAAGGGGCCCCCAAGAGACCCAGTACTTC. Translated: CASSFQRGPQETQYF.

This sequence joins TRBV10-3 and TRBJ2-7, with 7 bases lining up with TRBD1. The CDR3 has 14 amino acids. After removal of 5 bases from V and 2 bases from J, the junction contained 6 bases not matched to a gene. Germline V gene sequence: CDR1 ENHRY, CDR2 SYGVKD. The DNA of the CDR3 is TGTGCCATCAGTAGAGGACAGGCCCCCTACGAGCAGTACTTC. Translated, it gives CAISRGQAPYEQYF.

The rearrangement joins TRBV6-1 to TRBJ1-2; D gene ambiguous. This CDR3 region has 13 residues. CDR1 is MNHNS, CDR2 SASEGT, per germline. Trimming removed 8 bases from V and 2 bases from J, with 12 bases in between. The CDR3 DNA reads as TGTGCCAGCCTGATTCATGAGAACTATGGCTACACCTTC. It encodes CASLIHENYGYTF.

The V gene is TRBV5-1, the J gene TRBJ2-3, with no clear D. V lost 1 base to trimming and J lost 6 bases, with 12 bases between them. Germline CDR1 is SGHRS and CDR2 is YFSETQ. This CDR3 contains 14 residues. CDR3 DNA: TGCGCCAGCAGCTTGAATTACAGAGAGGATACGCAGTATTTT. Amino acids: CASSLNYREDTQYF.

This rearrangement joins TRBV11-3 to TRBJ2-7; D may be TRBD1 (5 bases). The V and J ends lost 2 bases and 2 bases respectively, with 10 bases between them. There are 14 residues in the CDR3. The germline CDR1 and CDR2 sequences are SGHNT and YENEEA. This chain's CDR3 is CASSLSGNTYEQYF. CDR3 nucleotides: TGTGCCAGCAGCTTATCAGGGAATACCTACGAGCAGTACTTC.

The J gene is TRBJ2-6, the V gene TRBV19, with D unclear. V lost 4 bases, J lost 2 bases, and 9 bases lay in between. The CDR3 sequence is 15 residues long. Per germline, CDR1 LNHDA and CDR2 SQIVND (reference sequence). Here the CDR3 DNA reads TGTGCCAGTAGTACGGGTGCCCCTGGGGCCAACGTCCTGACTTTC. This sequence encodes CASSTGAPGANVLTF. The whole variable domain, filled in from reference TRBV19 and TRBJ2-6, reads DGGITQSPKYLFRKEGQNVTLSCEQNLNHDAMYWYRQDPGQGLRLIYYSQIVNDFQKGDIAEGYSVSREKKESFPLTVTSAQKNPTAFYLCASSTGAPGANVLTFGAGSRLTVL.

The chain has TRBV5-1 and TRBJ1-6; 9 bases agree with TRBD1. CDR3 length: 15 residues. Trimming removed 0 bases from V and 9 bases from J; junction bases left unmatched: 4. Germline CDR1 and CDR2: SGHRS and YFSETQ. CDR3 loop: CASSLDDRGASPLHF. DNA of the CDR3: TGCGCCAGCAGCTTGGATGACAGGGGGGCTTCACCCCTCCACTTT.

The gene calls are TRBV7-2 and TRBJ1-1; D gene ambiguous. Germline V CDR1 and CDR2: SGHTA, FQGNSA. The CDR3 extends over 13 amino acids. V lost 3 bases and J lost 1, with 6 bases in between. In DNA, the CDR3 is TGTGCCAGCAGCTTCGACAAGAACACTGAAGCTTTCTTT. Translated: CASSFDKNTEAFF.

This chain links TRBV2 with TRBJ2-7; 9 nucleotides line up with TRBD2. Trimming removed 7 bases from V and 2 bases from J; junction bases left unmatched: 6. Germline V gene lookup returns CDR1 SNHLY and CDR2 FYNNEI. The CDR3 extends over 14 amino acids. The CDR3 DNA sequence: TGTGCCAGCAAGGAGACTAGCGGTACCTACGAGCAGTACTTC. It yields the protein CASKETSGTYEQYF.

V gene TRBV5-1 combines with J gene TRBJ1-2; 9 positions agree with TRBD1. In germline, CDR1 is SGHRS, CDR2 YFSETQ. V was pared by 4 bases and J by 3 bases, with 4 bases of the junction left unmatched. The CDR3 runs 14 residues. This CDR3 reads CASSLGQGDYGYTF. The DNA of the CDR3 is TGCGCCAGCAGCCTGGGACAGGGAGACTATGGCTACACCTTC.

The rearrangement joins TRBV5-1 to TRBJ2-1, with 10 bases identical to TRBD2. This CDR3 is built from 16 residues. J gave up 7 bases and V 3 bases, and 10 bases lay outside the gene matches. Germline CDR1 and CDR2: SGHRS and YFSETQ. This CDR3 is CASSSTRAGGRNEQFF. The CDR3 DNA is TGCGCCAGCAGCTCCACCCGAGCGGGGGGGCGTAATGAGCAGTTCTTC.

The chain combines TRBV7-8 with TRBJ2-5, with TRBD1 matching over 8 bases. The length of the CDR3 is 17 residues. From germline, CDR1 is SGHVS and CDR2 FQNEAQ. V shed 4 bases, J shed 6 bases, and the junction held 16 bases outside the gene matches. The CDR3 here is CASSSTPHGQGVKTQYF. DNA of the CDR3: TGTGCCAGCAGCTCGACGCCCCACGGACAGGGAGTGAAGACCCAGTACTTC.

This chain links TRBV18 with TRBJ2-5; D possibly corresponds to TRBD1 (6 bases). Germline loops: CDR1 KGHSH, CDR2 LQKENI. V lost 4 bases and J 4 bases, leaving 13 bases between the germline ends. CDR3 length: 14 residues. The CDR3 loop reads CASSQQGSPETQYF. CDR3 nucleotides: TGTGCCAGCTCACAACAGGGTTCCCCAGAGACCCAGTACTTC.

The rearrangement joins TRBV29-1 to TRBJ2-1; tentatively, D is TRBD2 (6 bases). Germline CDR1 is SQVTM and CDR2 is ANQGSEA. The CDR3 covers 13 residues. V lost 3 bases, J lost 7 bases, and 13 bases lay in between. The CDR3 coding sequence is TGCAGCGTTGATAAGGCTAGCGTAAATGAGCAGTTCTTC. Translation gives CSVDKASVNEQFF.

This chain links TRBV7-3 with TRBJ2-7, with TRBD1 matching over 7 bases. The ends lost 5 bases at V and 4 bases at J; junction bases unmatched: 8. Per the germline V gene, CDR1 is SGHTA and CDR2 is FQGTGA. The length of the CDR3 is 14 residues. The CDR3 here is CASSTGQYPYEQYF. The CDR3 DNA reads TGTGCCAGCAGCACGGGACAGTATCCTTACGAGCAGTACTTC.

V and J are TRBV5-6 and TRBJ2-2; D uncertain. CDR3 length: 15 amino acids. Germline assignment: CDR1 SGHDT and CDR2 YYEEEE. Trimming stripped 4 bases from V and 0 bases from J, with 10 bases between. The CDR3 nucleotides are TGTGCCAGCAGCCGGGTCCCCCCGAACACCGGGGAGCTGTTTTTT. It encodes CASSRVPPNTGELFF.